This passage covers 15 T cell receptor beta chains from one sample sequenced in a study of spatial heterogeneity in lung cancer. Indicated time point: sample taken at primary tumor resection. Sequencing covered unsorted whole RNA taken from tumor, nontumor lung or frozen PBMC. TCRdb reprocessed the 5' RACE reads with MiXCR, giving one entry per CDR3 protein. The table shows tens of thousands of distinct CDR3 sequences, with 5.2% occurring only once. The specimen comprised PBMCs, sampled at surgery. These TCRs come from a female donor with early-stage non-small cell lung cancer.

This clonotype was counted at least ten times. The genes are TRBV27 and TRBJ2-5, with 9 bases identical to TRBD2. The V segment lost 4 bases and the J segment 4 bases; nucleotides outside the gene matches: 19. This CDR3 is built from 19 residues. The germline V gene has CDR1 MNHEY and CDR2 SMNVEV (reference sequence). CDR3 protein: CASSYRRLAEDPGRETQYF. Here the CDR3 DNA reads TGTGCCAGCAGTTACCGGCGACTAGCGGAAGACCCGGGCCGAGAGACCCAGTACTTC.

A few counts support this clonotype. The rearrangement uses TRBV5-1 and TRBJ2-3; maybe TRBD1 (5 bases). CDR1 and CDR2 from the germline V gene are SGHRS and YFSETQ. Trimming pared 2 bases from V and 5 bases from J, leaving 12 bases between. This CDR3 spans 14 amino acids. CDR3 protein: CASSFGYQGDTQYF. The CDR3 region has the DNA TGCGCCAGCAGCTTTGGGTACCAGGGAGATACGCAGTATTTT.

This clonotype was picked up many times. The CDR3 region is CASSPRPESSYNEQFF. The CDR3 DNA follows: TGTGCCAGCAGCCCTAGACCGGAGAGCTCCTACAATGAGCAGTTCTTC. This rearrangement joins TRBV12-3 or TRBV12-4 to TRBJ2-1; the D is unclear. V lost 6 bases and J 0 bases, leaving 15 bases between the germline ends. There are 16 residues in the CDR3.

This clonotype was seen more than once but under ten times. The chain has TRBV7-2 and TRBJ2-2; D not certain. There are 13 residues in the CDR3. The V end lost 4 bases, the J end lost 5 bases, and 8 bases lay between the germline ends. CDR1 and CDR2 from the germline V gene are SGHTA and FQGNSA. CDR3 bases: TGTGCCAGCAGCTCGTCCATGACCGGGGAGCTGTTTTTT. Translated, it gives CASSSSMTGELFF.

This clonotype was observed many times. This chain joins TRBV11-2 and TRBJ2-5, with D uncertain. CDR3 length: 13 amino acids. V gave up 1 base and J gave up 4 bases, with 7 bases separating them. Germline CDR1 SGHAT, CDR2 FQNNGV. DNA of the CDR3: TGTGCCAGCAGCTTAGTGGACGCAGAGACCCAGTACTTC. Protein product: CASSLVDAETQYF. Together with reference TRBV11-2 and TRBJ2-5, the CDR3 gives the full variable domain: EAGVAQSPRYKIIEKRQSVAFWCNPISGHATLYWYQQILGQGPKLLIQFQNNGVVDDSQLPKDRFSAERLKGVDSTLKIQPAKLEDSAVYLCASSLVDAETQYFGPGTRLLVL.

This clonotype occurred many times. V is TRBV12-3 or TRBV12-4 and J is TRBJ2-7; a possible D gene is TRBD2 (5 bases). The V end lost 6 bases, the J end lost 3 bases, and 15 bases lay between the germline ends. This CDR3 is 14 amino acids long. The CDR3 loop reads CASSPGSPFYEQYF. Here the CDR3 DNA reads TGTGCCAGCAGCCCGGGGAGCCCATTCTACGAGCAGTACTTC.

This clonotype was counted at least ten times. A read error may be the cause here, since a much bigger clone is one base away. This rearrangement joins TRBV9 to TRBJ2-2, with D hard to call. This CDR3 contains 16 residues. CDR1 is SGDLS and CDR2 is YYNGEE in the germline V gene. Trimming cost V 4 bases and J 10 bases, with 23 bases left between them. Here the CDR3 reads CASSTRPWASIVELFF. The CDR3 DNA sequence: TGTGCCAGCAGCACCCGACCCTGGGCAAGCATCGTGGAGCTGTTTTTT. The full variable domain, in which reference TRBV9 and TRBJ2-2 provide the parts outside the CDR3, is DSGVTQTPKHLITATGQRVTLRCSPRSGDLSVYWYQQSLDQGLQFLIQYYNGEERAKGNILERFSAQQFPDLHSELNLSSLELGDSALYFCASSTRPWASIVELFFGEGSRLTVL.

This clonotype was found many times. The chain links TRBV19 to TRBJ2-7, with 8 bases fitting TRBD1. The CDR3 totals 16 residues. Unmatched junction bases numbered 7, after V lost 1 base and J lost 2 bases. The V gene's germline CDR1 is LNHDA and CDR2 SQIVND (reference sequence). CDR3 nucleotides: TGTGCCAGTAGTATAGTCTTCGGACAGGGAGCCTACGAGCAGTACTTC. Translated, it gives CASSIVFGQGAYEQYF.

This clonotype has at least ten counts. The chain uses TRBV6-2 or TRBV6-3 and TRBJ2-4; D unresolved. V lost 3 bases, J lost 9 bases, and 12 bases lay in between. Germline V gives CDR1 MNHEY, CDR2 SVGEGT. The CDR3 runs to 13 residues. The CDR3 region has the DNA TGTGCCAGCAGTTATTCGGTGGAAAGCATTCAGTACTTC. The encoded protein is CASSYSVESIQYF.

This chain links TRBV18 with TRBJ2-3; D possibly uses TRBD1 or TRBD2 (5 bases each). Deletions cut 3 bases from V and 5 bases from J, with 12 bases between. The CDR3 spans 14 residues. In germline, CDR1 is KGHSH, CDR2 LQKENI. CDR3 nucleotide sequence: TGTGCCAGCTCACCTTATGTGGGGGAAGATACGCAGTATTTT. It encodes CASSPYVGEDTQYF.

This clonotype was counted ten times or more. This chain joins TRBV7-2 and TRBJ2-1; D remains ambiguous. Trimming shortened V by 1 base and J by 0 bases, and 10 bases separated the two germline ends. Germline V lookup: CDR1 SGHTA, CDR2 FQGNSA. CDR3 length: 16 amino acids. In nucleotides, the CDR3 is TGTGCCAGCAGCTTAGGTTCGGCAAGCTCCTACAATGAGCAGTTCTTC. This codes for CASSLGSASSYNEQFF.

About this clonotype: A much larger clone lies one base from this, so it may be a read error. V is TRBV7-2 and J is TRBJ1-2; no clear D. This CDR3 spans 13 amino acids. Germline V CDR1 and CDR2: SGHTA, FQGNSA. V lost 4 bases and J lost 14, with 20 bases in between. CDR3 sequence: CASSSGVQRASTF. Here the CDR3 DNA reads TGTGCCAGCAGCTCCGGCGTACAACGGGCCTCGACCTTC.

This clonotype showed up many times. This chain uses TRBV7-9 with TRBJ2-1; 7 bases are shared with TRBD1. V was pared by 6 bases and J by 3 bases, with 8 bases of the junction left unmatched. The CDR3 spans 15 residues. Germline V lookup: CDR1 SEHNR, CDR2 FQNEAQ (reference sequence). The CDR3 region is CASSSNRGYYNEQFF. In DNA, the CDR3 is TGTGCCAGCAGTTCTAACAGGGGCTACTACAATGAGCAGTTCTTC.

This clonotype has at least ten counts. V usage is TRBV2 and J usage is TRBJ2-2, with a possible D match to TRBD2 (6 bases). Trimming shortened V by 9 bases and J by 4 bases, and 12 bases separated the two germline ends. The CDR3 totals 13 residues. Germline V lookup: CDR1 SNHLY, CDR2 FYNNEI. DNA of the CDR3: TGTGCCAGTCGGGAGAGCGGCACCGGGGAGCTGTTTTTT. Its protein product is CASRESGTGELFF.

This clonotype came up many times. The chain couples TRBV20-1 to TRBJ2-5, with 15 positions matching TRBD2. This CDR3 has 19 residues. CDR1 is DFQATT, CDR2 SNEGSKA, per germline (reference sequence). V trimming: 2 bases; J trimming: 5 bases; junction bases outside the gene matches: 15. The CDR3 DNA reads TGCAGTGCTAGACCAACACCGGGACTAGCGGGGGGCCGCAGGGAGACCCAGTACTTC. Amino acid sequence: CSARPTPGLAGGRRETQYF.